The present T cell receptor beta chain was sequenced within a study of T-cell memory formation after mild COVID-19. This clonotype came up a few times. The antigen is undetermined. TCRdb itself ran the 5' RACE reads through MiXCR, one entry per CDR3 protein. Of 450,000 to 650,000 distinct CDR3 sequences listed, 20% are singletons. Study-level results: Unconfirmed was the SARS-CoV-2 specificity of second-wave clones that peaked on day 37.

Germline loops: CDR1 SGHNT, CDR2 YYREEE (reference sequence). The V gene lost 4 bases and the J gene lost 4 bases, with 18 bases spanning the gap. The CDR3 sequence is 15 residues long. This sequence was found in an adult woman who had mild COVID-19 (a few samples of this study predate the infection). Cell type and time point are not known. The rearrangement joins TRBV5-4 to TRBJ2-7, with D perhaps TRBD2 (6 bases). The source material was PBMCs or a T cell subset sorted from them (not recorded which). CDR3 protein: CASSLGSGEWYEQYF. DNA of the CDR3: TGTGCCAGCAGCCTCGGATCGGGAGAGTGGTACGAGCAGTACTTC.